The 27 T cell receptor beta chains below come from one sample, sequenced in a study of blood T cells in healthy people across ages. Combining a sample-barcoded 5' primer with a J-beta primer mix, a second PCR ran for roughly 7 to 12 cycles. Via MiXCR, TCRdb re-called the 5' RACE reads, giving one row per CDR3 protein. The sample carries some 1.5 million distinct CDR3 sequences, approximately 28% recorded once. Sequencing input: blood. Receptors were obtained from a woman under 40 in good health.

This clonotype was counted between two and nine times. One end of the junction is discordant with germline, which a read error may explain. The rearrangement uses TRBV2 and TRBJ2-5, with 9 bases matching TRBD2. CDR3 length equals 15 residues. CDR1 and CDR2 (germline): SNHLY, FYNNEI. CDR3 nucleotides: TGTACCAGCAGTGATGAAGCGGGGGGCGGAGAGACCCAGTACTTC. Translation: CTSSDEAGGGETQYF.

This clonotype was counted many times. The chain uses TRBV20-1 and TRBJ2-1; D is perhaps TRBD1 (6 bases). Trimming shortened V by 3 bases and J by 12 bases, and 18 bases separated the two germline ends. Germline V gene sequence: CDR1 DFQATT, CDR2 SNEGSKA (reference sequence). The CDR3 is 13 amino acids. Here the CDR3 reads CSASAAGASGQFF. The CDR3 nucleotides are TGCAGTGCTAGCGCGGCAGGGGCAAGTGGGCAGTTCTTC.

There are many counts of this clonotype. The chain combines TRBV4-1 with TRBJ2-7; D remains ambiguous. Germline V lookup: CDR1 MGHRA, CDR2 YSYEKL. The length of the CDR3 is 13 residues. The germline V and J ends were trimmed by 0 bases and 5 bases, with 8 bases remaining between them. The DNA for the CDR3 is TGCGCCAGCAGCCAAGATACAATTAACGAGCAGTACTTC. Its translation: CASSQDTINEQYF.

The chain has TRBV6-4 and TRBJ2-5; TRBD2 matches 8 bases. The CDR3 is 14 residues long. The germline V gene encodes CDR1 MRHNA and CDR2 SNTAGT. V shed 2 bases and J 5 bases; nucleotides not matched to a gene: 4. The CDR3 DNA reads TGTGCCAGCAGTGACAAGCGGGAGTGGGAGACCCAGTACTTC. It translates to CASSDKREWETQYF.

This clonotype has a count of ten or more. This CDR3 reads CASSLVDEQYF. CDR3 bases: TGTGCCAGCAGCTTAGTCGACGAGCAGTACTTC. The chain links TRBV7-2 to TRBJ2-7; D uncertain. The CDR3 has 11 amino acids. Trimming pared 1 base from V and 5 bases from J, leaving 3 bases between. Germline-derived CDR1 and CDR2 are SGHTA and FQGNSA.

A remark on this clonotype: This may arise from a read error, as a much more abundant clone is one base away. The chain recombines TRBV7-9 with TRBJ2-3; 9 bases match TRBD2. Germline V CDR1 and CDR2: SEHNR, FQNEAQ (reference sequence). The CDR3 is 14 amino acids. CDR3 bases: TGTGCCAGCAGCATTAGCGGGAGCACAGATACGCGGTATTTT. This codes for CASSISGSTDTRYF.

The CDR3 region has the DNA TGCGCCAGCAGCCAAGAACGAGTGTATTTT. It codes for CASSQERVYF. The rearrangement joins TRBV4-3 to TRBJ2-3; D gene ambiguous. The V gene lost 0 bases and the J gene lost 14 bases, with 6 bases spanning the gap. Germline V gives CDR1 LGHNA, CDR2 YSLEER. The CDR3 extends over 10 amino acids.

This clonotype was observed at least ten times. This sequence joins TRBV7-3 and TRBJ2-3, with D possibly matching TRBD2 (5 bases). Trimming stripped 8 bases from V and 0 bases from J, with 12 bases between. This CDR3 has 14 amino acids. Germline values: CDR1 SGHTA, CDR2 FQGTGA. For the CDR3, the DNA is TGTGCCAGCGGGGAGCGGACCAGCACAGATACGCAGTATTTT. Translated, it gives CASGERTSTDTQYF.

The rearrangement uses TRBV27 and TRBJ1-2; D is undetermined. Germline CDR1 is MNHEY and CDR2 is SMNVEV (reference sequence). V was cut by 2 bases and J by 3 bases, with 10 bases left in between. The CDR3 extends over 14 amino acids. The chain's CDR3 is CASSLKGGDYGYTF. CDR3 DNA sequence: TGTGCCAGCAGTTTAAAGGGAGGAGACTATGGCTACACCTTC.

Ten or more counts support this clonotype. As DNA, the CDR3 is TGCGCCAGCAGCTTGCTCAGCGGGGGGGTGAATGAGCAGTTCTTC. Encoded protein: CASSLLSGGVNEQFF. The chain combines TRBV5-1 with TRBJ2-1; 10 bases are shared with TRBD2. The CDR3 spans 15 residues. Looked up from germline, CDR1 is SGHRS and CDR2 is YFSETQ. After removal of 1 base from V and 7 bases from J, the junction contained 5 bases not matched to a gene.

Ten or more counts support this clonotype. The V call is TRBV6-6, the J call TRBJ2-5, with 12 nucleotides matching TRBD2. The germline V gene has CDR1 MNHNY and CDR2 SVGAGI (reference sequence). CDR3 length equals 15 residues. V was pared by 5 bases and J by 3 bases, with 4 bases of the junction left unmatched. CDR3 nucleotides: TGTGCCAGCAGTCAGCGACTAGCGGGGGAAGAGACCCAGTACTTC. Protein sequence: CASSQRLAGEETQYF.

This clonotype was counted between two and nine times. The CDR3 DNA sequence: TGCGCCAGCAGCCAAGTGGATGAAAAACTGTTTTTT. This translates into CASSQVDEKLFF. The chain carries TRBV4-1 and TRBJ1-4; D unclear. Trimming took 1 base from V and 6 from J, leaving 3 bases between them. Germline V gives CDR1 MGHRA, CDR2 YSYEKL. The CDR3 extends over 12 amino acids.

This clonotype showed up many times. The CDR3 coding sequence is TGCGCCAGCAGCTTGACGGGGGCCTCCTACAATGAGCAGTTCTTC. This encodes CASSLTGASYNEQFF. The V call is TRBV5-1, the J call TRBJ2-1, with D perhaps assigned TRBD1 or TRBD2 (6 bases each). Trimming pared 1 base from V and 0 bases from J, leaving 8 bases between. The CDR3 totals 15 residues. Per the germline V gene, CDR1 is SGHRS and CDR2 is YFSETQ.

This clonotype was counted once. The chain recombines TRBV6-1 with TRBJ1-5; no firm D call. The germline V gene has CDR1 MNHNS and CDR2 SASEGT. CDR3 length: 12 amino acids. The CDR3 loop is CATGRSNQPQHF. The CDR3 nucleotides read TGTGCTACCGGACGGAGCAATCAGCCCCAGCATTTT.

The table lists this clonotype with a few counts. The genes are TRBV27 and TRBJ2-7; 13 bases agree with TRBD2. The germline V gene has CDR1 MNHEY and CDR2 SMNVEV (reference sequence). Trimming at V came to 8 bases and at J to 3 bases, leaving 1 base not matched to a gene. There are 13 residues in the CDR3. CDR3 nucleotides: TGTGCCAGCGGGACTAGCGGGGTCTACGAGCAGTACTTC. This sequence encodes CASGTSGVYEQYF.

The DNA for the CDR3 is TGTGCCCACACAGGGGGCCTGAGAGATACGCAGTATTTT. Translating gives CAHTGGLRDTQYF. The V call is TRBV10-3, the J call TRBJ2-3; 9 bases match TRBD1. J gave up 5 bases and V 11 bases, and 8 bases lay outside the gene matches. The CDR3 is 13 residues long. In germline, CDR1 is ENHRY, CDR2 SYGVKD.

At least ten counts were recorded for this clonotype. The chain recombines TRBV7-9 with TRBJ2-3; 8 nucleotides line up with TRBD2. Losses at the gene ends were 5 bases for V and 2 bases for J; bases not matched to a gene: 6. In germline, CDR1 is SEHNR, CDR2 FQNEAQ (reference sequence). The CDR3 sequence is 15 residues long. The DNA for the CDR3 is TGTGCCAGCAGCCTCATAGCGGGAAACACAGATACGCAGTATTTT. This sequence encodes CASSLIAGNTDTQYF.

In the case of this clonotype: A junction end diverges from the germline sequence, so it may reflect a read error. The gene calls are TRBV5-1 and TRBJ1-6; D is undetermined. There are 13 residues in the CDR3. CDR1 SGHRS and CDR2 YFSETQ come from the germline V gene. The CDR3 DNA follows: TGCGCCAGCAGCTTGGAGGTAAACTCACCCCACCACTTT. Translation: CASSLEVNSPHHF.

The chain links TRBV20-1 to TRBJ2-7; TRBD1 aligns across 8 bases. This CDR3 contains 14 residues. With V trimmed by 4 bases and J by 5 bases, 10 bases remained unmatched. Germline CDR1 and CDR2: DFQATT and SNEGSKA (reference sequence). This CDR3 reads CSATLAGGLNEQYF. The CDR3, as DNA: TGCAGTGCTACTTTGGCAGGGGGCTTGAACGAGCAGTACTTC.

This clonotype was observed a handful of times. V and J are TRBV5-1 and TRBJ2-5, with 8 nucleotides matching TRBD2. Germline V gene data show CDR1 as SGHRS and CDR2 as YFSETQ. The CDR3 has 13 residues. J lost 7 bases, V lost 4 bases, and 6 bases had no gene match. DNA of the CDR3: TGCGCCAGCAGCCTGGGCGCGGGGGGGACCCAGTACTTC. It is translated as CASSLGAGGTQYF.

The chain is built from TRBV29-1 and TRBJ1-1; possibly TRBD1 for D (5 bases). V lost 7 bases and J 1 base, leaving 13 bases between the germline ends. This CDR3 has 13 amino acids. Germline values: CDR1 SQVTM, CDR2 ANQGSEA. The CDR3 coding sequence is TGCAGCGCCTCCGGGACCCGGAACACTGAAGCTTTCTTT. Translation: CSASGTRNTEAFF.

The chain has TRBV20-1 and TRBJ1-2, with TRBD1 matching over 8 bases. J lost 8 bases, V lost 3 bases, and 8 bases had no gene match. Germline CDR1 DFQATT, CDR2 SNEGSKA (reference sequence). The CDR3 spans 13 residues. CDR3 region: CSASRGTGGGYTF. The CDR3 DNA follows: TGCAGTGCTAGCCGTGGGACAGGTGGCGGCTACACCTTC.

V gene TRBV25-1 combines with J gene TRBJ2-1; the match to TRBD2 covers 12 bases. The ends lost 7 bases at V and 7 bases at J; junction bases unmatched: 2. The germline gives CDR1 MGHDK, CDR2 SYGVNS. The CDR3 runs 13 residues. CDR3 nucleotide sequence: TGTGCCAGCAACGGACTAGCGGGAAATGAGCAGTTCTTC. Translated: CASNGLAGNEQFF.

The V call is TRBV27, the J call TRBJ2-7; D is ambiguous. Trimming pared 8 bases from V and 0 bases from J, leaving 17 bases between. In germline, CDR1 is MNHEY, CDR2 SMNVEV (reference sequence). This CDR3 contains 15 residues. The CDR3 DNA follows: TGTGCCAGCCCCCCTGAGCTGACCAGCTCCTACGAGCAGTACTTC. Protein: CASPPELTSSYEQYF.

The chain is built from TRBV6-6 and TRBJ2-1, with a tentative D call TRBD2 (5 bases). The CDR3 has 15 amino acids. Germline V gene data show CDR1 as MNHNY and CDR2 as SVGAGI (reference sequence). Trimming shortened V by 0 bases and J by 7 bases, and 13 bases separated the two germline ends. CDR3 nucleotide sequence: TGTGCCAGCAGTTACTCCGCTAGCAGTAATAATGAGCAGTTCTTC. Its protein is CASSYSASSNNEQFF.

The chain uses TRBV7-2 and TRBJ2-3; TRBD1 might be the D (5 bases). CDR3 size: 16 residues. The ends were cut back, 5 bases at V and 0 bases at J, with 15 bases in the middle. Germline V gene sequence: CDR1 SGHTA, CDR2 FQGNSA. CDR3 nucleotide sequence: TGTGCCAGCAGCCCCCCAGGGCTTCCTAGCACAGATACGCAGTATTTT. Encoded protein: CASSPPGLPSTDTQYF.

J is TRBJ1-5 and V is TRBV5-1; TRBD1 matches at 10 bases. CDR1 SGHRS and CDR2 YFSETQ come from the germline V gene. The J segment lost 7 bases and the V segment lost 5 bases, leaving 9 bases of the junction unmatched. The CDR3 runs to 15 residues. The CDR3 protein is CASRPGQGLNQPQHF. The DNA for the CDR3 is TGCGCCAGCAGACCGGGACAGGGGTTAAACCAGCCCCAGCATTTT.